Reported below is one T cell receptor beta chain. Clinical history as reported by participants underpinned cohort assignment. Resolution of symptoms, clearance, or two negative PCRs was present in recovered Cohort 3 donors. CDR1 and CDR2 from the germline V gene are SGDLS and YYNGEE. The CDR3 is 15 residues long. The ends were cut back, 1 base at V and 0 bases at J, with 11 bases in the middle. In the authors' workflow: Nucleated cell counts were estimated from reference gene primer amplification. Method: immunoSEQ multiplex PCR; TCRdb's copy keeps in-frame clones and lacks some. The DNA gave D and trimming, while V, J and clone size come from that table. The data contain hundreds of thousands of clones, approximately 90% of them singletons. This specimen comes from a study of blood T cell repertoires in COVID-19.

The source material was PBMCs or T cells enriched from blood (not recorded which). The sequence was collected from a woman aged 18 to 35 who had recovered from COVID-19. This chain links TRBV9 with TRBJ2-7; a weak D match, TRBD2 (6 bases). CDR3 in amino acids: CASSVTASASYEQYF. Here the CDR3 DNA reads TGTGCCAGCAGCGTAACCGCTAGCGCCTCCTACGAGCAGTACTTC. Variable domain in full (rest from reference TRBV9 and TRBJ2-7): DSGVTQTPKHLITATGQRVTLRCSPRSGDLSVYWYQQSLDQGLQFLIQYYNGEERAKGNILERFSAQQFPDLHSELNLSSLELGDSALYFCASSVTASASYEQYFGPGTRLTVT.